The 19 T cell receptor beta chains reported below all come from one sample, sequenced in a study of blood T cell repertoires in COVID-19. The protocol was immunoSEQ multiplex PCR, while the TCRdb copy is restricted to in-frame clones and leaves out a portion. The top ten hold roughly a third of the sample, which has approximately 90,000 clones, over 70% seen once. The sample was peripheral blood. Receptors originate from a woman of 80 years or more with active or convalescent COVID-19.

This chain uses TRBV18 with TRBJ1-1, with D possibly TRBD1 on 6 matching bases. The CDR3 sequence is 16 residues long. The V gene's germline CDR1 is KGHSH and CDR2 LQKENI. The V end was cut by 4 bases, the J end by 0 bases, with 15 bases between. For the CDR3, the DNA is TGTGCCAGCTCACTTGGAACAGGGTTATTGAACACTGAAGCTTTCTTT. Translating gives CASSLGTGLLNTEAFF.

The V call is TRBV3-1 (or the pseudogene TRBV3-2), the J call TRBJ2-5; D is possibly TRBD1 (6 bases). Per germline, CDR1 LGHDT and CDR2 YNNKEL (reference sequence). V lost 5 bases and J 2 bases, leaving 9 bases between the germline ends. The CDR3 spans 13 residues. CDR3 amino acids: CASSYGTQETQYF. Written as DNA, the CDR3 is TGTGCCAGCAGCTACGGGACACAAGAGACCCAGTACTTC.

This chain joins TRBV4-1 and TRBJ2-4, with 10 bases matching TRBD1. V was pared by 2 bases and J by 3 bases, with 10 bases of the junction left unmatched. Germline V lookup: CDR1 MGHRA, CDR2 YSYEKL. CDR3 length equals 18 residues. CDR3: CASSQTPGTGVGKNIQYF. The CDR3 DNA reads as TGCGCCAGCAGCCAAACACCGGGGACAGGGGTTGGCAAAAACATTCAGTACTTC.

The chain links TRBV5-4 to TRBJ1-4, with 9 bases that match TRBD1. V gave up 4 bases and J gave up 3 bases; unmatched junction bases: 4. The germline V gene encodes CDR1 SGHNT and CDR2 YYREEE (reference sequence). The length of the CDR3 is 15 residues. CDR3 sequence reads: CASSKQGASNEKLFF. The CDR3 DNA reads as TGTGCCAGCAGCAAACAGGGGGCTTCTAATGAAAAACTGTTTTTT.

The chain couples TRBV19 to TRBJ2-7; 16 positions match TRBD2. Germline V CDR1 and CDR2: LNHDA, SQIVND (reference sequence). The CDR3 runs to 17 residues. V gave up 5 bases and J gave up 4 bases; unmatched junction bases: 8. The CDR3 here is CASSSGLAGGPRYEQYF. CDR3 nucleotides: TGTGCCAGTAGTTCGGGACTAGCGGGAGGGCCTAGGTACGAGCAGTACTTC.

This rearrangement joins TRBV5-1 to TRBJ1-2; D gene unclear. CDR1 and CDR2 (germline): SGHRS, YFSETQ. The CDR3 consists of 14 residues. V gave up 4 bases and J gave up 6 bases, with 16 bases separating them. The CDR3 nucleotides read TGCGCCAGCAGCCCCAACGACGGGTATGATGGCTACACCTTC. Translating gives CASSPNDGYDGYTF. The entire variable domain, with the rest obtained from reference TRBV5-1 and TRBJ1-2, is as follows: KAGVTQTPRYLIKTRGQQVTLSCSPISGHRSVSWYQQTPGQGLQFLFEYFSETQRNKGNFPGRFSGRQFSNSRSEMNVSTLELGDSALYLCASSPNDGYDGYTFGSGTRLTVV.

This clone was detected a few times. V and J are TRBV5-1 and TRBJ1-5; 10 bases are a match to TRBD1. Germline V gene data show CDR1 as SGHRS and CDR2 as YFSETQ. The CDR3 spans 15 residues. V shed 3 bases, J shed 2 bases, and the junction held 2 bases outside the gene matches. The CDR3: CASSWTGGGNQPQHF. The CDR3 DNA reads as TGCGCCAGCAGCTGGACAGGGGGGGGCAATCAGCCCCAGCATTTT.

The chain uses TRBV7-3 and TRBJ2-7; 11 nucleotides align to TRBD2. CDR3 size: 15 residues. Germline CDR1 reads SGHTA; CDR2 reads FQGTGA. With 5 bases clipped from V and 4 bases from J, the junction kept 7 bases outside the gene matches. The CDR3 region is CASSPLAGGGYEQYF. The CDR3 coding sequence is TGTGCCAGCAGCCCTCTAGCGGGGGGCGGATACGAGCAGTACTTC.

This CDR3 is CASSPTDTQYF. CDR3 nucleotide sequence: TGTGCCAGCAGCCCGACTGATACGCAGTATTTT. V gene TRBV12-3 or TRBV12-4 combines with J gene TRBJ2-3; D is ambiguous. Deletions cut 6 bases from V and 6 bases from J, with 7 bases between. The CDR3 length is 11 residues.

This clone was picked up one time. The chain employs TRBV30 and TRBJ2-2, with D hard to call. V shed 2 bases and J shed 3 bases, with 4 bases lying between them. Germline CDR1 is GTSNPN and CDR2 is SVGIG (reference sequence). CDR3 length: 12 residues. The CDR3: CAWSQYTGELFF. CDR3 coding DNA: TGTGCCTGGAGTCAGTACACCGGGGAGCTGTTTTTT.

This clone was recorded once. The chain combines TRBV28 with TRBJ2-2, with a weak D call TRBD2 (6 bases). Germline values: CDR1 MDHEN, CDR2 SYDVKM. There are 15 residues in the CDR3. V was pared by 5 bases and J by 3 bases, with 13 bases between. In DNA, the CDR3 is TGTGCCAGCAGTCTCACCGGGACTGACACCGGGGAGCTGTTTTTT. Amino acids: CASSLTGTDTGELFF.

This clone was seen a few times. V and J are TRBV9 and TRBJ2-2; possibly TRBD1 for D (5 bases). The CDR3 length is 15 residues. The germline gives CDR1 SGDLS, CDR2 YYNGEE. Deletions cut 0 bases from V and 5 bases from J, with 11 bases between. CDR3 DNA: TGTGCCAGCAGCGTAGGGACATCCTTAACCGGGGAGCTGTTTTTT. Its translation is CASSVGTSLTGELFF.

V gene TRBV5-8 combines with J gene TRBJ2-1; 7 bases line up with TRBD1. This CDR3 spans 15 amino acids. The trim removed 5 bases at V and 3 bases at J, leaving 8 bases unmatched. Germline V gene lookup returns CDR1 SGHTS and CDR2 YDEGEE. DNA for the CDR3: TGTGCCAGCAGTCGTACGACAGGGCACTACAATGAGCAGTTCTTC. It encodes CASSRTTGHYNEQFF.

The genes are TRBV2 and TRBJ1-1; 7 nucleotides match TRBD1. CDR1 and CDR2 (germline): SNHLY, FYNNEI. The V and J ends lost 1 base and 0 bases, in that order; junction bases with no gene match: 5. The CDR3 sequence is 16 residues long. This chain's CDR3 is CASSEGQGVMNTEAFF. The CDR3 coding sequence is TGTGCCAGCAGTGAAGGGCAGGGGGTCATGAACACTGAAGCTTTCTTT.

The genes are TRBV7-3 and TRBJ1-2; D is uncertain. CDR1 is SGHTA and CDR2 is FQGTGA in the germline V gene. Trimming shortened V by 4 bases and J by 13 bases, and 19 bases separated the two germline ends. This CDR3 contains 13 residues. The CDR3: CASSSTRTGRTTF. As DNA, the CDR3 is TGTGCCAGCAGCTCCACGCGGACGGGGAGAACCACCTTC.

In its sample, this clone was seen once. The J gene is TRBJ1-6, the V gene TRBV15; 8 bases fit TRBD1. The CDR3 contains 16 residues. V dropped 5 bases and J dropped 4; count of bases not matched to a gene: 7. Germline values: CDR1 LNHNV, CDR2 YYDKDF (reference sequence). CDR3 nucleotides: TGTGCCACCAGCGGACTCAGGGGGCGGTATAATTCACCCCTCCACTTT. Translated: CATSGLRGRYNSPLHF.

The genes are TRBV6-5 and TRBJ2-7; TRBD2 is a possible D gene (5 bases). This CDR3 is 11 amino acids long. The V gene lost 6 bases and the J gene lost 11 bases, with 14 bases spanning the gap. Germline loops: CDR1 MNHEY, CDR2 SVGAGI. The CDR3 spells CASSRGSEEYF. As DNA, the CDR3 is TGTGCCAGCAGCCGCGGGTCGGAAGAGTACTTC.

The chain has TRBV5-4 and TRBJ1-2, with D tentatively TRBD1 (5 bases). Germline V lookup: CDR1 SGHNT, CDR2 YYREEE (reference sequence). V gave up 2 bases and J gave up 1 base, with 9 bases separating them. The CDR3 sequence is 14 residues long. In DNA, the CDR3 is TGTGCCAGCAGCTTCGGGGGGAATAACTATGGCTACACCTTC. Amino acids: CASSFGGNNYGYTF. The full variable domain, its missing parts supplied by reference TRBV5-4 and TRBJ1-2, is ETGVTQSPTHLIKTRGQQVTLRCSSQSGHNTVSWYQQALGQGPQFIFQYYREEENGRGNFPPRFSGLQFPNYSSELNVNALELDDSALYLCASSFGGNNYGYTFGSGTRLTVV.

This clone was counted only a few times. This chain links TRBV4-1 with TRBJ2-1; D is unclear. This CDR3 has 14 residues. The V end lost 1 base, the J end lost 7 bases, and 11 bases lay between the germline ends. From germline, CDR1 is MGHRA and CDR2 YSYEKL. The CDR3: CASSQADKGNEQFF. CDR3 nucleotides: TGCGCCAGCAGCCAAGCCGACAAAGGTAATGAGCAGTTCTTC.